The 13 T cell receptor beta chains reported below all come from one sample, sequenced in a study of T-cell memory formation after mild COVID-19. TCRdb passed the 5' RACE reads through MiXCR, listing each CDR3 protein once. The sample lists a few hundred thousand distinct CDR3 sequences, around 27% occurring once. Input material: PBMCs or a T cell subset sorted from them (not recorded which). Every receptor here comes from an adult woman who had mild COVID-19 (a few samples of this study predate the infection). Cell type and time point are not known.

The V call is TRBV2, the J call TRBJ2-7, with a possible D match to TRBD1 (5 bases). With 6 bases removed from V and 0 bases from J, the gap between germline ends came to 15 bases. This CDR3 is 15 amino acids long. The germline V gene encodes CDR1 SNHLY and CDR2 FYNNEI. CDR3 bases: TGTGCCAGCAGGGAGAGACAGTTTAGCTCCTACGAGCAGTACTTC. It yields the protein CASRERQFSSYEQYF.

This clonotype was observed a few times. The V call is TRBV5-1, the J call TRBJ2-3, with TRBD2 matching over 10 bases. With 4 bases clipped from V and 0 bases from J, the junction kept 5 bases outside the gene matches. CDR3 size: 16 residues. Germline V lookup: CDR1 SGHRS, CDR2 YFSETQ. The CDR3 DNA reads as TGCGCCAGCAGCCGGACTAGCGGTACTAGCACAGATACGCAGTATTTT. Its protein is CASSRTSGTSTDTQYF.

The chain recombines TRBV29-1 with TRBJ2-3, with unresolved D. Germline assignment: CDR1 SQVTM and CDR2 ANQGSEA. The CDR3 is made up of 13 amino acids. The ends were cut back, 4 bases at V and 3 bases at J, with 11 bases in the middle. The CDR3 spells CSVVTDNTDTQYF. Here the CDR3 DNA reads TGCAGCGTTGTAACCGATAATACAGATACGCAGTATTTT.

The chain links TRBV18 to TRBJ1-5; D call uncertain. CDR1 KGHSH and CDR2 LQKENI come from the germline V gene. The CDR3 has 14 amino acids. Trimming left V 4 bases short and J 0 bases short, with 7 bases between. CDR3 nucleotides: TGTGCCAGCTCACAAGGGTTTAGCAATCAGCCCCAGCATTTT. Residues: CASSQGFSNQPQHF. Full variable domain (rest looked up from reference TRBV18 and TRBJ1-5): NAGVMQNPRHLVRRRGQEARLRCSPMKGHSHVYWYRQLPEEGLKFMVYLQKENIIDESGMPKERFSAEFPKEGPSILRIQQVVRGDSAAYFCASSQGFSNQPQHFGDGTRLSIL.

The rearrangement links TRBV6-5 to TRBJ2-1; 7 bases match TRBD2. Germline lookup yields CDR1 MNHEY and CDR2 SVGAGI. Trimming took 4 bases from V and 7 from J; bases not matched to a gene: 13. This CDR3 has 16 amino acids. As DNA, the CDR3 is TGTGCCAGCAGTTCGGTGAGCGCGGGAGATCGAAATGAGCAGTTCTTC. It encodes CASSSVSAGDRNEQFF.

This clonotype was detected only a few times. The CDR3 nucleotides read TGCGCCAGCAGCTTGGTGCCGACAGCTAACACTGAAGCTTTCTTT. Protein: CASSLVPTANTEAFF. The chain joins TRBV5-1 to TRBJ1-1; a weak D match, TRBD1 (5 bases). CDR1 and CDR2 from the germline V gene are SGHRS and YFSETQ. V lost 0 bases and J lost 2, with 11 bases in between. The CDR3 sequence is 15 residues long.

This clonotype was counted only a few times. The chain employs TRBV12-3 or TRBV12-4 and TRBJ2-2, with unresolved D. V was cut by 4 bases and J by 8 bases, with 14 bases left in between. This CDR3 has 14 residues. CDR3 in amino acids: CASSSLGSAGELFF. The DNA of the CDR3 is TGTGCCAGCAGTTCGCTAGGGTCGGCGGGGGAGCTGTTTTTT.

V and J are TRBV7-6 and TRBJ2-7; D call uncertain. V was cut by 1 base and J by 5 bases, with 18 bases left in between. CDR3 size: 16 residues. Germline V gene sequence: CDR1 SGHVS, CDR2 FNYEAQ. In nucleotides, the CDR3 is TGTGCCAGCAGCTTAGGCGATCGGTACCGGTCCCACGAGCAGTACTTC. This gives the protein CASSLGDRYRSHEQYF.

The chain links TRBV3-1 to TRBJ2-7, with TRBD2 as a possible D gene (6 bases). The V end was cut by 3 bases, the J end by 2 bases, with 11 bases between. Germline CDR1 reads LGHDT; CDR2 reads YNNKEL (reference sequence). CDR3 length: 14 residues. CDR3 in DNA: TGTGCCAGCAGCCACGGAGGGGTAACCTACGAGCAGTACTTC. The encoded protein is CASSHGGVTYEQYF.

J is TRBJ2-1 and V is TRBV20-1; 10 bases match TRBD2. The CDR3 is 13 amino acids. The germline CDR1 and CDR2 sequences are DFQATT and SNEGSKA (reference sequence). V lost 5 bases, J lost 8 bases, and 6 bases stayed unmatched. The CDR3 sequence is CSAPLAGRDEQFF. The CDR3 nucleotides are TGCAGTGCTCCACTAGCGGGGCGAGATGAGCAGTTCTTC.

This chain connects TRBV30 to TRBJ2-5; D may be TRBD2 (7 bases). CDR3 length: 11 residues. The V gene lost 5 bases and the J gene lost 4 bases, with 8 bases spanning the gap. Germline loops: CDR1 GTSNPN, CDR2 SVGIG (reference sequence). The CDR3 DNA reads TGTGCCTGGGGGGGGGCAGAGACCCAGTACTTC. Protein sequence: CAWGGAETQYF. Using reference TRBV30 and TRBJ2-5 for the parts outside the CDR3, the full variable domain is SQTIHQWPATLVQPVGSPLSLECTVEGTSNPNLYWYRQAAGRGLQLLFYSVGIGQISSEVPQNLSASRPQDRQFILSSKKLLLSDSGFYLCAWGGAETQYFGPGTRLLVL.

In this sample, this clonotype turned up a few times. The V call is TRBV21-1, the J call TRBJ2-2; no DNA check was done on the table's D call, TRBD2. TRBV21-1 is a pseudogene locus. The CDR3 is 18 amino acids. CDR3 amino acids: CASWQALGRALDTGELFF. As DNA, the CDR3 is TGTGCCAGCTGGCAGGCCCTAGGAAGGGCCCTAGACACCGGGGAGCTGTTTTTT.

This sequence joins TRBV9 and TRBJ2-3, with no clear D. Trimming took 0 bases from V and 2 from J, leaving 7 bases between them. Germline V gene sequence: CDR1 SGDLS, CDR2 YYNGEE. The CDR3 has 14 amino acids. The CDR3 nucleotides are TGTGCCAGCAGCGTAGGTTGGGCCACAGATACGCAGTATTTT. Translated, it gives CASSVGWATDTQYF.